The 25 T cell receptor beta chains listed next were all sequenced from one sample in a study of cytomegalovirus exposure and HLA in healthy donors listed by TCRdb under 2017. Preparation of the library involved the immunoSEQ multiplex PCR assay. The source is immuneACCESS, and TCRdb retained only in-frame sequences with V and J called. Part of the clones is not carried over; for the studies checked, unresolved V genes explain less than half of this, and the remainder is unexplained. Within this sample are fewer than 300,000 clones, with more than 75% of them counted one time only. The ten top clones hold roughly 1% of the sample. Sequenced sample: PBMCs. These receptors were obtained from a woman aged 18-29 years in good health and CMV-seronegative.

The chain joins TRBV2 to TRBJ2-7, with 14 bases lining up with TRBD2. This CDR3 is 17 amino acids long. The germline V gene encodes CDR1 SNHLY and CDR2 FYNNEI. V lost 7 bases to trimming and J lost 1 base; unmatched junction nucleotides: 9. In DNA, the CDR3 is TGTGCCAGCACAAGACTAGCGGGAGGGCCTGGGTCCTACGAGCAGTACTTC. Translation: CASTRLAGGPGSYEQYF.

The J gene is TRBJ2-7, the V gene TRBV11-2; the D gene is possibly TRBD2 (5 bases). This CDR3 spans 16 amino acids. The germline V and J ends were trimmed by 3 bases and 4 bases, with 19 bases remaining between them. The germline V gene encodes CDR1 SGHAT and CDR2 FQNNGV. The CDR3 sequence is CASSFAGDQRFYEQYF. The CDR3, as DNA: TGTGCCAGCAGCTTTGCCGGGGATCAAAGGTTTTACGAGCAGTACTTC.

The rearrangement links TRBV19 to TRBJ2-2; the match to TRBD1 covers 8 bases. This CDR3 region has 16 residues. Per germline, CDR1 LNHDA and CDR2 SQIVND (reference sequence). With 7 bases clipped from V and 5 bases from J, the junction kept 12 bases outside the gene matches. The CDR3: CASTQGALGPTGELFF. CDR3 nucleotides: TGTGCCAGTACCCAGGGGGCCCTAGGTCCGACCGGGGAGCTGTTTTTT. The full variable domain, completed using reference TRBV19 and TRBJ2-2, is DGGITQSPKYLFRKEGQNVTLSCEQNLNHDAMYWYRQDPGQGLRLIYYSQIVNDFQKGDIAEGYSVSREKKESFPLTVTSAQKNPTAFYLCASTQGALGPTGELFFGEGSRLTVL.

The CDR3 is CASSPTYRENNEQFF. The CDR3 DNA reads TGTGCCAGCTCCCCGACGTACAGAGAAAACAATGAGCAGTTCTTC. The V gene is TRBV18, the J gene TRBJ2-1; D uncertain. CDR3 size: 15 residues. Germline V gene sequence: CDR1 KGHSH, CDR2 LQKENI. V was pared by 6 bases and J by 5 bases, with 17 bases between.

This chain uses TRBV7-6 with TRBJ2-7, with a tentative D call TRBD2 (6 bases). CDR3 length equals 14 residues. The V gene's germline CDR1 is SGHVS and CDR2 FNYEAQ. Between the trimmed V and J ends, which lost 4 bases and 6 bases, there was a span of 16 bases. Here the CDR3 reads CASSSLALSIEQYF. The CDR3 coding sequence is TGTGCCAGCAGCTCACTAGCCCTCAGCATCGAGCAGTACTTC.

The chain uses TRBV6-5 and TRBJ2-2; no firm D call. The CDR3 is made up of 15 amino acids. Trimming removed 0 bases from V and 4 bases from J, with 9 bases in between. CDR1 is MNHEY and CDR2 is SVGAGI in the germline V gene. The CDR3 nucleotides read TGTGCCAGCAGTTACTCCCCGTCGGGCACCGGGGAGCTGTTTTTT. Amino acids: CASSYSPSGTGELFF.

The chain links TRBV6-5 to TRBJ2-1; D ambiguous. The germline gives CDR1 MNHEY, CDR2 SVGAGI. The germline V and J ends were trimmed by 1 base and 8 bases, with 12 bases remaining between them. This CDR3 contains 14 residues. The CDR3 here is CASSYFGRLDEQFF. The CDR3, as DNA: TGTGCCAGCAGTTACTTTGGCAGACTTGATGAGCAGTTCTTC.

The chain carries TRBV27 and TRBJ2-2, with 8 nucleotides matching TRBD1. The CDR3 covers 15 residues. Germline CDR1 reads MNHEY; CDR2 reads SMNVEV (reference sequence). Trimming removed 5 bases from V and 5 bases from J; junction bases left unmatched: 7. CDR3 sequence: CASSLRQGRTGELFF. The CDR3 DNA reads as TGTGCCAGCAGTCTAAGACAGGGGAGGACCGGGGAGCTGTTTTTT.

This clone was counted once. CDR3: CASSLSRGGGTEAFF. The CDR3 DNA follows: TGTGCCAGCAGTTTATCTCGAGGTGGGGGGACTGAAGCTTTCTTT. The genes are TRBV27 and TRBJ1-1; D is possibly TRBD1 (5 bases). Trimming pared 0 bases from V and 5 bases from J, leaving 13 bases between. CDR1 MNHEY and CDR2 SMNVEV come from the germline V gene (reference sequence). The CDR3 is 15 residues long.

The J gene is TRBJ2-5, the V gene TRBV15; the D is unclear. V was cut by 0 bases and J by 1 base, with 9 bases left in between. This CDR3 has 15 residues. Germline lookup yields CDR1 LNHNV and CDR2 YYDKDF (reference sequence). The CDR3 nucleotides are TGTGCCACCAGCAGAGATCGGTCCTCCCAAGAGACCCAGTACTTC. It codes for CATSRDRSSQETQYF.

This chain links TRBV6-1 with TRBJ1-6; 9 bases are shared with TRBD1. After removal of 8 bases from V and 9 bases from J, the junction contained 11 bases not matched to a gene. The germline gives CDR1 MNHNS, CDR2 SASEGT. The length of the CDR3 is 15 residues. CDR3 sequence reads: CASSMGQGLSSPLHF. The CDR3 nucleotides read TGTGCCAGCTCAATGGGACAGGGCTTAAGTTCACCCCTCCACTTT.

This clone was seen only once. The rearrangement uses TRBV5-5 and TRBJ2-2; no reliable D call. The CDR3 extends over 12 amino acids. The germline gives CDR1 SGHKS, CDR2 YYEKEE (reference sequence). Trimming pared 4 bases from V and 4 bases from J, leaving 5 bases between. The CDR3 sequence: CASSLSTGELFF. In DNA form, the CDR3 reads TGTGCCAGCAGCCTCTCCACCGGGGAGCTGTTTTTT.

In its sample, this clone was seen a few times. The V gene is TRBV4-1, the J gene TRBJ2-7; no definite D call. V was shortened by 0 bases and J by 5 bases, with 5 bases between the two germline ends. This CDR3 comprises 12 residues. The germline CDR1 and CDR2 sequences are MGHRA and YSYEKL. In DNA form, the CDR3 reads TGCGCCAGCAGCCAAGATCTTCACGAGCAGTACTTC. This sequence encodes CASSQDLHEQYF.

For the CDR3, the DNA is TGTGCCAGCAGTATGGACAGGGGGATTTCGTACGAGCAGTACTTC. This translates into CASSMDRGISYEQYF. V is TRBV5-4 and J is TRBJ2-7, with TRBD1 matching 10 bases. In germline, CDR1 is SGHNT, CDR2 YYREEE (reference sequence). CDR3 size: 15 residues. V lost 5 bases to trimming and J lost 4 bases; unmatched junction nucleotides: 9.

The J gene is TRBJ2-4, the V gene TRBV6-4, with 10 bases matching TRBD2. V dropped 3 bases and J dropped 0; count of bases not matched to a gene: 5. CDR1 MRHNA and CDR2 SNTAGT come from the germline V gene. This CDR3 has 17 amino acids. The CDR3 DNA is TGTGCCAGCAGTGAGATTCTAGCGGGGGTAGCCAAAAACATTCAGTACTTC. As protein: CASSEILAGVAKNIQYF.

The count of this clone is one. This chain uses TRBV15 with TRBJ2-3; 7 bases align to TRBD2. Losses at the gene ends were 3 bases for V and 4 bases for J; bases not matched to a gene: 7. This CDR3 has 15 residues. Germline CDR1 is LNHNV and CDR2 is YYDKDF (reference sequence). DNA for the CDR3: TGTGCCACCAGCAGTGGGAGGGAGGGTTCAGATACGCAGTATTTT. Residues: CATSSGREGSDTQYF.

The rearrangement joins TRBV11-3 to TRBJ2-2; tentatively, D is TRBD2 (5 bases). CDR1 and CDR2 from the germline V gene are SGHNT and YENEEA. Trimming left V 3 bases short and J 3 bases short, with 11 bases between. The CDR3 totals 15 residues. The CDR3 sequence: CASSFRGADTGELFF. DNA of the CDR3: TGTGCCAGCAGCTTTCGGGGTGCCGACACCGGGGAGCTGTTTTTT.

This clone was seen a handful of times. The J gene is TRBJ1-5, the V gene TRBV2, with 11 bases identical to TRBD1. CDR3 length equals 13 residues. Trimming at V came to 6 bases and at J to 8 bases, leaving 3 bases not matched to a gene. Looked up from germline, CDR1 is SNHLY and CDR2 is FYNNEI. CDR3 in DNA: TGTGCCAGCAGGGACAGGGGGCTGGAGCCCCAGCATTTT. Protein sequence: CASRDRGLEPQHF. Variable domain in full (rest from reference TRBV2 and TRBJ1-5): EPEVTQTPSHQVTQMGQEVILRCVPISNHLYFYWYRQILGQKVEFLVSFYNNEISEKSEIFDDQFSVERPDGSNFTLKIRSTKLEDSAMYFCASRDRGLEPQHFGDGTRLSIL.

The chain recombines TRBV28 with TRBJ2-7; 9 nucleotides align to TRBD2. From germline, CDR1 is MDHEN and CDR2 SYDVKM. The trim removed 1 base at V and 5 bases at J, leaving 9 bases unmatched. The CDR3 is 16 residues long. The CDR3 sequence is CASSLFLAGVGHEQYF. Written as DNA, the CDR3 is TGTGCCAGCAGTTTATTTTTAGCGGGAGTGGGCCACGAGCAGTACTTC.

The chain combines TRBV6-4 with TRBJ2-1; TRBD2 agrees at 14 bases. CDR3 length equals 14 residues. In germline, CDR1 is MRHNA, CDR2 SNTAGT. Unmatched junction bases numbered 6, after V lost 5 bases and J lost 12 bases. Here the CDR3 reads CASSTGTSGSVQFF. DNA of the CDR3: TGTGCCAGCAGTACCGGGACTAGCGGGAGCGTGCAGTTCTTC.

This chain connects TRBV15 to TRBJ2-2, with unresolved D. Between the trimmed V and J ends, which lost 1 base and 3 bases, there was a span of 15 bases. Germline values: CDR1 LNHNV, CDR2 YYDKDF (reference sequence). The CDR3 runs to 17 residues. The CDR3 region has the DNA TGTGCCACCAGCAGAGCCCCTGTCGGCGCGGACACCGGGGAGCTGTTTTTT. Protein product: CATSRAPVGADTGELFF.

The chain combines TRBV5-1 with TRBJ2-5, with D possibly matching TRBD2 (5 bases). Germline V CDR1 and CDR2: SGHRS, YFSETQ. The CDR3 is made up of 15 amino acids. Trimming cost V 7 bases and J 0 bases, with 16 bases left between them. In DNA, the CDR3 is TGCGCCAGCCGAACAAAGGGAGCGTACCAAGAGACCCAGTACTTC. This sequence encodes CASRTKGAYQETQYF. Full variable domain (rest looked up from reference TRBV5-1 and TRBJ2-5): KAGVTQTPRYLIKTRGQQVTLSCSPISGHRSVSWYQQTPGQGLQFLFEYFSETQRNKGNFPGRFSGRQFSNSRSEMNVSTLELGDSALYLCASRTKGAYQETQYFGPGTRLLVL.

This CDR3 is CASSERGYGRGASPNYGYTF. Written as DNA, the CDR3 is TGTGCCAGCAGTGAAAGGGGCTACGGGAGAGGGGCGAGTCCTAACTATGGCTACACCTTC. The chain recombines TRBV2 with TRBJ1-2, with D tentatively TRBD1 (5 bases). CDR1 and CDR2 from the germline V gene are SNHLY and FYNNEI. Trimming took 2 bases from V and 0 from J, leaving 25 bases between them. This CDR3 has 20 residues. The full variable domain, its missing parts supplied by reference TRBV2 and TRBJ1-2, is EPEVTQTPSHQVTQMGQEVILRCVPISNHLYFYWYRQILGQKVEFLVSFYNNEISEKSEIFDDQFSVERPDGSNFTLKIRSTKLEDSAMYFCASSERGYGRGASPNYGYTFGSGTRLTVV.

V and J are TRBV7-2 and TRBJ2-5; no clear D gene. This CDR3 has 13 residues. Per the germline V gene, CDR1 is SGHTA and CDR2 is FQGNSA. Trimming left V 0 bases short and J 4 bases short, with 6 bases between. The CDR3 protein is CASSLARGETQYF. Written as DNA, the CDR3 is TGTGCCAGCAGCTTAGCGCGCGGAGAGACCCAGTACTTC.

The chain combines TRBV19 with TRBJ1-1; D may be TRBD1 (5 bases). The V and J ends lost 8 bases and 1 base respectively, with 14 bases between them. This CDR3 has 14 residues. Germline V gene lookup returns CDR1 LNHDA and CDR2 SQIVND (reference sequence). The CDR3 DNA sequence: TGTGCCAGTGCCAGGCGGGGGACGAACACTGAAGCTTTCTTT. Its protein product is CASARRGTNTEAFF.